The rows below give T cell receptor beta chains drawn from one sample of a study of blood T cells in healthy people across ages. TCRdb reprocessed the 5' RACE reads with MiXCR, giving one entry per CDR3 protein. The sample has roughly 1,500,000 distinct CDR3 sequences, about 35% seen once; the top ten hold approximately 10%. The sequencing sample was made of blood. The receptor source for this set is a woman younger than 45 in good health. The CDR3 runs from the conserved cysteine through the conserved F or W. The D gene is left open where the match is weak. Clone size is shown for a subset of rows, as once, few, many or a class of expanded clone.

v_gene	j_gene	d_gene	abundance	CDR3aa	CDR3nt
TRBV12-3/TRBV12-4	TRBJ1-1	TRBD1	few	CASSSTGGYTEAFF	TGTGCCAGCAGCTCGACAGGGGGATACACTGAAGCTTTCTTT
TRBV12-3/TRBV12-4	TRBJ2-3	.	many	CASSPVTDTQYF	TGTGCCAGCTCACCCGTAACAGATACGCAGTATTTT
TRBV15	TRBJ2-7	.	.	CATSRDRSGDEQYF	TGTGCCACCAGCAGAGATCGTTCGGGGGACGAGCAGTACTTC
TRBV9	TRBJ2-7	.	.	CAGSVGQGLSYEQYF	TGTGCCGGCAGCGTAGGGCAGGGTCTATCCTACGAGCAGTACTTC
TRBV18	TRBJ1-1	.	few	CASSPLGGTTEAFF	TGTGCCAGCTCACCACTGGGGGGGACCACTGAAGCTTTCTTT
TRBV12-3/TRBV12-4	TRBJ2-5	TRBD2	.	CASSSTTSGGLETQYF	TGTGCCAGCAGTTCGACGACTAGCGGGGGTTTGGAGACCCAGTACTTC
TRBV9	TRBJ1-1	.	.	CASSPTTGRDTEAFF	TGTGCCAGCAGCCCGACAACAGGGAGGGACACTGAAGCTTTCTTT
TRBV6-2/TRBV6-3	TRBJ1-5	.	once	CASSYVGGQPQHF	TGTGCCAGCAGTTACGTGGGGGGTCAGCCCCAGCATTTT
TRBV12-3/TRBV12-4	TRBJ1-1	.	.	CASSLPLTVNTEAFF	TGTGCCAGCAGTTTACCCCTGACAGTGAACACTGAAGCTTTCTTT
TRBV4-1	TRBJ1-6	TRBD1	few	CASREGRGQGAGNSPLHF	TGCGCCAGCAGGGAGGGCCGTGGGCAGGGGGCCGGGAATTCACCCCTCCACTTT
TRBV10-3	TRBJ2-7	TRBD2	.	CAIRRTSGAIYEQYF	TGTGCCATCAGACGGACTAGCGGGGCAATTTACGAGCAGTACTTC
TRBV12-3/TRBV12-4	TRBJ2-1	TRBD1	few	CASSLQDRGGNEQFF	TGTGCCAGCAGTTTACAGGACAGGGGAGGCAATGAGCAGTTCTTC
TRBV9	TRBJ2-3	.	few	CASSVGGISTDTQYF	TGTGCCAGCAGCGTAGGTGGTATTAGCACAGATACGCAGTATTTT
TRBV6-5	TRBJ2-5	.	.	CASSPGLRKETQYF	TGTGCCAGCAGTCCAGGACTGAGAAAAGAGACCCAGTACTTC
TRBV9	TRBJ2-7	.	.	CASSVGTNPYEQYF	TGTGCCAGCAGCGTAGGAACCAACCCCTACGAGCAGTACTTC
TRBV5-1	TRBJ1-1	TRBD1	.	CASSTGQGDSNTEAFF	TGCGCCAGCAGCACAGGACAGGGAGATTCGAACACTGAAGCTTTCTTT
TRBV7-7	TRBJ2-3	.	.	CASSLSPPDTQYF	TGTGCCAGCAGCTTAAGTCCTCCAGATACGCAGTATTTT
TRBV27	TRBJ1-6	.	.	CATALGGNNSPLHF	TGTGCCACCGCCCTGGGGGGCAATAATTCACCCCTCCACTTT
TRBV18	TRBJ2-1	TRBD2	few	CASSPTLGGRPYNEQFF	TGTGCCAGCTCACCCACCTTGGGGGGGAGGCCGTACAATGAGCAGTTCTTC
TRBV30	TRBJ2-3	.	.	CAWSPPRLDMLDTQYF	TGTGCCTGGAGTCCCCCAAGACTAGATATGTTAGATACGCAGTATTTT
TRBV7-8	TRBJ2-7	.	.	CASSPGRRRHYEQYF	TGTGCCAGCAGCCCCGGCCGGAGGAGGCACTACGAGCAGTACTTC
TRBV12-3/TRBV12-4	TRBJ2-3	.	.	CASSPKEGATDTQYF	TGTGCCAGCAGTCCAAAGGAGGGGGCCACAGATACGCAGTATTTT
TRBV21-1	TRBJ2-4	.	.	CASSKVSERGTPKNIQYF	TGTGCCAGCAGCAAAGTTTCGGAGAGGGGTACGCCCAAAAACATTCAGTACTTC
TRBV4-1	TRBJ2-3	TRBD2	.	CASSQDLGLAFTDTQYF	TGCGCCAGCAGCCAAGATCTGGGACTAGCGTTCACAGATACGCAGTATTTT
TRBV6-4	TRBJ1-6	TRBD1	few	CASSDYRDRSSYNSPLHF	TGTGCCAGCAGCGACTACCGGGACAGGAGCTCCTATAATTCACCCCTCCACTTT
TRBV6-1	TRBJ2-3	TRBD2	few	CATSRLAGGGGTDTQYF	TGTGCCACTTCACGGCTAGCGGGAGGTGGGGGCACAGATACGCAGTATTTT
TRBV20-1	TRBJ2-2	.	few	CSVRRGGELFF	TGCAGTGTCAGGCGTGGCGGGGAGCTGTTTTTT
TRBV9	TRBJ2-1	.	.	CASGTGQGGYNEQFF	TGTGCCAGCGGGACGGGTCAGGGCGGGTACAATGAGCAGTTCTTC
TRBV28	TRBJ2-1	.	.	CASSLSGPPPNNEQFF	TGTGCCAGCAGTTTGAGCGGGCCTCCTCCCAACAATGAGCAGTTCTTC
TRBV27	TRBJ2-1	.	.	CASSPLPGVNEQFF	TGTGCCAGCAGTCCCCTCCCGGGAGTGAATGAGCAGTTCTTC
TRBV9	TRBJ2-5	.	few	CASSVATGFGETQYF	TGTGCCAGCAGCGTAGCTACGGGGTTCGGGGAGACCCAGTACTTC